This entry features one TCR beta chain sequence. Some clones are missing from TCRdb's copy, which holds only in-frame ones; the method was immunoSEQ multiplex PCR. Among 40,000 to 55,000 clones listed, approximately 90% were seen once. Per germline, CDR1 SGHDN and CDR2 FVKESK. V gave up 0 bases and J gave up 8 bases, with 8 bases separating them. This CDR3 is built from 13 residues. The data derive from a study of T cell changes during pregnancy in multiple sclerosis. The rearrangement uses TRBV14 and TRBJ1-3, with D hard to call. The clonotype was recovered from a female donor with multiple sclerosis, enrolled in a pregnancy study. Sequences were derived from CD4+ T cells from peripheral blood mononuclear cells, sampled before pregnancy. The chain's CDR3 is CASSQDGGDTIYF. CDR3 nucleotides: TGTGCCAGCAGCCAAGATGGAGGAGACACCATATATTTT. Complete variable domain (other parts from reference TRBV14 and TRBJ1-3): EAGVTQFPSHSVIEKGQTVTLRCDPISGHDNLYWYRRVMGKEIKFLLHFVKESKQDESGMPNNRFLAERTGGTYSTLKVQPAELEDSGVYFCASSQDGGDTIYFGEGSWLTVV.